This T cell receptor (beta chain) was found in a study of blood T cell repertoires in COVID-19. As for the study in general: From the United States, Italy and Spain came samples of acute and convalescent COVID-19. Nucleic acid was either cDNA or gDNA, and it came from T cells, B-cell-depleted T cells, or PBMCs.

With V trimmed by 3 bases and J by 7 bases, 8 bases remained unmatched. Germline V lookup: CDR1 DFQATT, CDR2 SNEGSKA (reference sequence). The CDR3 contains 13 residues. Study processing details: Scientists estimated how many nucleated cells there were by amplifying reference gene primers. The table came from immunoSEQ multiplex PCR; TCRdb's copy has only in-frame clones and leaves some out. The D gene and trimming were derived from the DNA, and the V and J assignments and clone size from that table. This table has nearly 250,000 clones, 86% appearing once. The Seattle patients, enrolled during active infection, were followed longitudinally.

The source of this sequence is a woman of 80 years or more with COVID-19, enrolled during active disease. The sample comprised peripheral blood. This chain uses TRBV20-1 with TRBJ1-2; 7 nucleotides agree with TRBD1. The CDR3 reads CSASEEGATGYTF. CDR3 nucleotide sequence: TGCAGTGCTAGTGAGGAGGGGGCGACTGGCTACACCTTC.